This T cell receptor beta chain was sequenced in a study of cytomegalovirus exposure and HLA in healthy donors. Findings and caveats of the study: Investigators reported 150 to 200 TCR beta chains as tied to cytomegalovirus.

With respect to this clone: The antigen remains undetermined.

The PCR was carried out with 60 Vbeta primers and 13 Jbeta primers. Generated by immunoSEQ multiplex PCR, the TCRdb table keeps only in-frame clones and is missing some. The table includes under 150,000 clones, nearly 80% detected once. Germline assignment: CDR1 MDHEN and CDR2 SYDVKM. V gave up 7 bases and J gave up 3 bases, with 12 bases separating them. The CDR3 spans 14 residues. The rearrangement links TRBV28 to TRBJ1-4; the D gene is possibly TRBD1 (6 bases). The sample comprised PBMCs. The sequence was collected from a male donor in good health and CMV-seronegative. The DNA of the CDR3 is TGTGCCAGCAAGGAAGGGGGACCTAATGAAAAACTGTTTTTT. Amino acid sequence: CASKEGGPNEKLFF.